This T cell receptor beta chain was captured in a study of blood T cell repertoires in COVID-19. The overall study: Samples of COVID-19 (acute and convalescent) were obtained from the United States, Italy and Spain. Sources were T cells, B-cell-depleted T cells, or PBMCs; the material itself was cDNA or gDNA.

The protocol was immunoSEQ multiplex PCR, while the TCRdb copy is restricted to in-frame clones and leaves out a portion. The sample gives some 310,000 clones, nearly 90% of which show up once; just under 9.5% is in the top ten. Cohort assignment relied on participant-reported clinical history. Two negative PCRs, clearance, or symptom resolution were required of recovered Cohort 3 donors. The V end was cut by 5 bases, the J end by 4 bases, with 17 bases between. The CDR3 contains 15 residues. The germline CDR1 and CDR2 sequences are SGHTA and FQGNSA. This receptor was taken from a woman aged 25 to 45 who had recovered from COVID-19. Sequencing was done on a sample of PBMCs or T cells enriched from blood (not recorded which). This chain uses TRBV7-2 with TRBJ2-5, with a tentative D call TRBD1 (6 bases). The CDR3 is CASSPPGQWGETQYF. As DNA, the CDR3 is TGTGCCAGCAGCCCACCCGGACAGTGGGGAGAGACCCAGTACTTC.